This T cell receptor (beta chain) was profiled in a study of blood T cell repertoires in COVID-19. Study-wide background: Sample material is recorded as cDNA or gDNA derived from T cells, B-cell-depleted T cells, or PBMCs.

Original data processing: Amplification with reference gene primers provided the estimates of nucleated cell counts. Clones were sequenced by immunoSEQ multiplex PCR, and TCRdb holds only the in-frame ones, with some missing. Clone size and V and J calls were adopted from that table, with D and trimming inferred from the DNA. Here the sample spans around 100,000 clones, about 90% being singletons. The length of the CDR3 is 17 residues. Germline trimming cut 2 bases from V and 2 bases from J; bases unmatched to any gene: 9. Germline V CDR1 and CDR2: SGHTS, YDEGEE. Material: peripheral blood. V usage is TRBV5-8 and J usage is TRBJ2-1; TRBD2 aligns across 8 bases. The receptor was derived from a human donor with active COVID-19. The donor label of this sample is uncertain. The CDR3 protein is CASSLQGTSGAYNEQFF. CDR3 coding DNA: TGTGCCAGCAGCTTACAAGGGACTAGTGGGGCCTACAATGAGCAGTTCTTC.